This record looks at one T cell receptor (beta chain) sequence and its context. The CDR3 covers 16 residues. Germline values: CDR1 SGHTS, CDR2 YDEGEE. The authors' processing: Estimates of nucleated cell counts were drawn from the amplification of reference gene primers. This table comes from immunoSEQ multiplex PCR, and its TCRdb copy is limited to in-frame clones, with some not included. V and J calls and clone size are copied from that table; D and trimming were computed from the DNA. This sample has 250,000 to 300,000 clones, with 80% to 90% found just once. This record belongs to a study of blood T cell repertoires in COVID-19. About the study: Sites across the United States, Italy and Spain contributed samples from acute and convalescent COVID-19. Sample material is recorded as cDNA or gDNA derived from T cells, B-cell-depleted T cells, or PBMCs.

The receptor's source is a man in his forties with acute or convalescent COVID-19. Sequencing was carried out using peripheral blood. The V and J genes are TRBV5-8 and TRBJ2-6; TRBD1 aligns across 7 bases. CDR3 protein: CDGDSFFLSGANVLTF. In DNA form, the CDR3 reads TGTGATGGGGACAGTTTTTTCCTCTCTGGGGCCAACGTCCTGACTTTC.